One sample yielded the 8 T cell receptor beta chains listed below, sequenced in a study of T cells after yellow fever vaccination. Via MiXCR, TCRdb re-called the 5' RACE reads, giving one row per CDR3 protein. This table has 250,000 to 400,000 distinct CDR3 sequences, over 4% appearing once. The sequences come from PBMCs, collected 5 days after the yellow fever booster vaccination. These TCRs come from a man aged 18-30 years who received the YFV17D yellow fever vaccine.

This clonotype was counted between two and nine times. J is TRBJ2-3 and V is TRBV18, with a weak D call TRBD2 (6 bases). CDR1 and CDR2 (germline): KGHSH, LQKENI. The CDR3 totals 14 residues. V was trimmed by 4 bases and J by 5 bases, leaving 13 bases between them. The CDR3 DNA reads TGTGCCAGCTCACTTCTTCCGGGACTAGATACGCAGTATTTT. This codes for CASSLLPGLDTQYF.

This sequence joins TRBV6-2 or TRBV6-3 and TRBJ1-2; D unresolved. V was cut by 6 bases and J by 7 bases, with 18 bases left in between. Germline values: CDR1 MNHEY, CDR2 SVGEGT. The length of the CDR3 is 14 residues. The CDR3 spells CASSSKGVVSGYTF. The CDR3 DNA sequence: TGTGCCAGCAGCTCTAAAGGAGTGGTCTCTGGCTACACCTTC.

There are a few counts of this clonotype. The chain employs TRBV20-1 and TRBJ2-1; D might be TRBD1 or TRBD2, each matching 5 bases. This CDR3 spans 12 amino acids. Trimming pared 3 bases from V and 6 bases from J, leaving 9 bases between. CDR1 is DFQATT and CDR2 is SNEGSKA in the germline V gene (reference sequence). CDR3 protein: CSASLGANEQFF. For the CDR3, the DNA is TGCAGTGCTAGCCTCGGGGCCAATGAGCAGTTCTTC.

CDR3 sequence: CASTPWGRETQYF. The CDR3 bases are TGCGCCAGCACCCCCTGGGGGAGAGAGACCCAGTACTTC. V gene TRBV5-1 combines with J gene TRBJ2-5; perhaps D is TRBD1 or TRBD2 (5 bases each). The germline V gene has CDR1 SGHRS and CDR2 YFSETQ. Trimming took off 6 bases at V and 4 bases at J, with 13 bases between the two ends. The CDR3 is made up of 13 amino acids.

To note about this clonotype: A much bigger clone sits one base away, suggesting this may be a read error. The chain carries TRBV27 and TRBJ2-3; TRBD2 agrees at 7 bases. This CDR3 has 14 amino acids. Looked up from germline, CDR1 is MNHEY and CDR2 is SMNVEV (reference sequence). The DNA for the CDR3 is TGTGCCAGCACCAGCGGGACTTTCACAGATATGCAGTATTTT. The encoded protein is CASTSGTFTDMQYF.

The genes are TRBV7-2 and TRBJ1-1; D is unresolved. Germline CDR1 SGHTA, CDR2 FQGNSA. The germline V and J ends were trimmed by 6 bases and 1 base, with 9 bases remaining between them. There are 13 residues in the CDR3. The CDR3 sequence is CASRPNQNTEAFF. The CDR3 nucleotides read TGTGCCAGCAGACCAAATCAGAACACTGAAGCTTTCTTT.

The chain carries TRBV7-9 and TRBJ1-2; D is possibly TRBD1 (6 bases). The CDR3 is 14 residues long. Looked up from germline, CDR1 is SEHNR and CDR2 is FQNEAQ (reference sequence). The ends were cut back, 0 bases at V and 6 bases at J, with 11 bases in the middle. The CDR3 DNA reads as TGTGCCAGCAGCTTAGCAGGGTCAGGGGATGGCTACACCTTC. It specifies CASSLAGSGDGYTF.

The chain combines TRBV5-1 with TRBJ2-1; no clear D. Trimming took off 0 bases at V and 3 bases at J, with 7 bases between the two ends. This CDR3 comprises 14 residues. CDR1 SGHRS and CDR2 YFSETQ come from the germline V gene. CDR3 DNA: TGCGCCAGCAGCTTGGCCCCCCGCTACAATGAGCAGTTCTTC. This translates into CASSLAPRYNEQFF.